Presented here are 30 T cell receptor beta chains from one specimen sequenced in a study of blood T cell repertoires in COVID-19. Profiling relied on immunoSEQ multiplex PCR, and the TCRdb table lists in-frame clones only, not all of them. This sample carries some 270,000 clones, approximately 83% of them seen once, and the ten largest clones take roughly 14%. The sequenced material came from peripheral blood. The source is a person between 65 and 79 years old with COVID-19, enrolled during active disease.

The chain's CDR3 is CASSLNRGLFEEQYF. CDR3 bases: TGTGCCAGCAGCTTGAACAGGGGGCTATTTGAAGAGCAGTACTTC. This chain connects TRBV5-4 to TRBJ2-7; 9 nucleotides agree with TRBD1. Trimming removed 1 base from V and 7 bases from J; junction bases left unmatched: 9. The CDR3 length is 15 residues. Germline V gene data show CDR1 as SGHNT and CDR2 as YYREEE (reference sequence).

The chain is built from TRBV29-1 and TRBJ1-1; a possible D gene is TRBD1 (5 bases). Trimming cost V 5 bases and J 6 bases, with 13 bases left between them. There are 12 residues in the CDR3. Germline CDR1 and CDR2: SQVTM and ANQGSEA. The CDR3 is CSVLTGLPEAFF. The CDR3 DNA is TGCAGCGTTTTAACAGGTTTGCCTGAAGCTTTCTTT. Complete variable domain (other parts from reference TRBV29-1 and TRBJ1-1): SAVISQKPSRDICQRGTSLTIQCQVDSQVTMMFWYRQQPGQSLTLIATANQGSEATYESGFVIDKFPISRPNLTFSTLTVSNMSPEDSSIYLCSVLTGLPEAFFGQGTRLTVV.

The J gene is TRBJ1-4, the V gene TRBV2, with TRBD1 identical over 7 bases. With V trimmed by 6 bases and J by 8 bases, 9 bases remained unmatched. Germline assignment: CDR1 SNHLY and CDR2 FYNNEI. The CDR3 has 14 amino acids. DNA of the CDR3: TGTGCCAGCAGATTAGGACAGGACAGGGAAAAACTGTTTTTT. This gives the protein CASRLGQDREKLFF.

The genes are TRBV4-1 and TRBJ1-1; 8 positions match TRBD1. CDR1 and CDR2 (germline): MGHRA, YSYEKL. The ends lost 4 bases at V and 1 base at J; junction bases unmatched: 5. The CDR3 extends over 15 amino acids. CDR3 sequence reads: CASSLPDRANTEAFF. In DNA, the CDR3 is TGCGCCAGCAGCCTACCGGACAGGGCGAACACTGAAGCTTTCTTT.

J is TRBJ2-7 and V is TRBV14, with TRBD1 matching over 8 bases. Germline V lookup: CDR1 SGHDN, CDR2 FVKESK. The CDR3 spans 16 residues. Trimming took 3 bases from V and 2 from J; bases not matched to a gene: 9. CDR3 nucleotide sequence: TGTGCCAGCAGCCAGAGATCCGGGACAGGCCCCTACGAGCAGTACTTC. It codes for CASSQRSGTGPYEQYF.

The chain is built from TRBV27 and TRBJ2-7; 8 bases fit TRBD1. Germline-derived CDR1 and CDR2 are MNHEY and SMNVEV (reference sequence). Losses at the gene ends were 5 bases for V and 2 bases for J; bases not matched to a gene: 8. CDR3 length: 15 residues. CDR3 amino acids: CASSGAQTGAYEQYF. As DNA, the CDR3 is TGTGCCAGCAGTGGGGCGCAGACAGGGGCCTACGAGCAGTACTTC.

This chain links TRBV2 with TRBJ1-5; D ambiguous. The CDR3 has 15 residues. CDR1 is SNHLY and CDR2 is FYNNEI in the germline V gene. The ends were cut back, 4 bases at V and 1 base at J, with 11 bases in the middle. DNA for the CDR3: TGTGCCAGCAGTGCCAACAGAGCAAGCAATCAGCCCCAGCATTTT. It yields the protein CASSANRASNQPQHF.

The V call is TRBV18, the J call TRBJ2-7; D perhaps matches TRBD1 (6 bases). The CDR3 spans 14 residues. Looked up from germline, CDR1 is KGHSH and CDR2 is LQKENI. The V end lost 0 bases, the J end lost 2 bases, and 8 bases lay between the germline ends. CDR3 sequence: CASSPPAGAYEQYF. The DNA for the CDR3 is TGTGCCAGCTCACCACCGGCAGGGGCCTACGAGCAGTACTTC.

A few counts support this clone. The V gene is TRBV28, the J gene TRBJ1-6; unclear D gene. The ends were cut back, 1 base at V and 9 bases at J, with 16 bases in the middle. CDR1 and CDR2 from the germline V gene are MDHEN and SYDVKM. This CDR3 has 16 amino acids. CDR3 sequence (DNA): TGTGCCAGCAGTTTATTTTCGGGGTCACTGGGTTCACCCCTCCACTTT. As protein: CASSLFSGSLGSPLHF.

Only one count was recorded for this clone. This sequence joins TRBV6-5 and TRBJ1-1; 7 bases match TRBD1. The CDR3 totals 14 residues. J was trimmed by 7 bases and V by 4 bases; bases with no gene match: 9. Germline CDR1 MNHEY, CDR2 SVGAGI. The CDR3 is CASSFDRDRSEAFF. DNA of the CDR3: TGTGCCAGCAGTTTTGACAGGGACCGAAGTGAAGCTTTCTTT.

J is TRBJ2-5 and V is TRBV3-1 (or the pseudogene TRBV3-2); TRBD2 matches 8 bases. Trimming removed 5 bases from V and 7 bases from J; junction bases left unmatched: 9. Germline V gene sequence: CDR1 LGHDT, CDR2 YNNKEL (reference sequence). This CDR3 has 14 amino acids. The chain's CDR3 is CASSLRASGGTQYF. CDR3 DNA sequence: TGTGCCAGCAGCTTGCGGGCCAGCGGGGGGACCCAGTACTTC.

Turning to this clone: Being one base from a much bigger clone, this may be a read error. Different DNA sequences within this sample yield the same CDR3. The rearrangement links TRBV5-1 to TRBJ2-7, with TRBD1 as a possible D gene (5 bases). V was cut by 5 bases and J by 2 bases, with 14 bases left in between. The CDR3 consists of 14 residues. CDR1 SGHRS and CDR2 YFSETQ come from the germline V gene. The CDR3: CASRPTGVAYEQYF. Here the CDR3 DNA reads TGCGCCAGCAGACCTACAGGAGTGGCCTACGAGCAGTACTTC. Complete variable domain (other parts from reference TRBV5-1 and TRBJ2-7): KAGVTQTPRYLIKTRGQQVTLSCSPISGHRSVSWYQQTPGQGLQFLFEYFSETQRNKGNFPGRFSGRQFSNSRSEMNVSTLELGDSALYLCASRPTGVAYEQYFGPGTRLTVT.

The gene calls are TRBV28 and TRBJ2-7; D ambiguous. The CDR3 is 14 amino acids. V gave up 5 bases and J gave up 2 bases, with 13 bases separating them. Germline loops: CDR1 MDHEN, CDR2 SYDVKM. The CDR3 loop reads CASSPLQAPYEQYF. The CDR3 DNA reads TGTGCCAGCAGTCCTCTGCAGGCCCCCTACGAGCAGTACTTC.

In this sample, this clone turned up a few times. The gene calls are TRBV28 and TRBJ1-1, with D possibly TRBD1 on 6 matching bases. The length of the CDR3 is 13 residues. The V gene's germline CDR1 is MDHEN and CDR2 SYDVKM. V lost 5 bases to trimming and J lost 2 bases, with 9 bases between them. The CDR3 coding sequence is TGTGCCAGCAGTCCAGGGACAAACACTGAAGCTTTCTTT. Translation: CASSPGTNTEAFF. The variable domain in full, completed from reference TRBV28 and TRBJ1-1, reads DVKVTQSSRYLVKRTGEKVFLECVQDMDHENMFWYRQDPGLGLRLIYFSYDVKMKEKGDIPEGYSVSREKKERFSLILESASTNQTSMYLCASSPGTNTEAFFGQGTRLTVV.

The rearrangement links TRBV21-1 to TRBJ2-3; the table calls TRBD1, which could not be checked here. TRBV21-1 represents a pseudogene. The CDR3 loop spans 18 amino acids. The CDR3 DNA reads TGTGCCAGCAGCAAATCGGTTAGGGCTAACCACAGGGGAGATACGCAGTATTTT. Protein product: CASSKSVRANHRGDTQYF.

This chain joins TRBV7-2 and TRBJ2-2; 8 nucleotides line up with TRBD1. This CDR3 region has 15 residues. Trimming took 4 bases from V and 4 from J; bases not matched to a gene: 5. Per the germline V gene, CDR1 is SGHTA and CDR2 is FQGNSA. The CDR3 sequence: CASSSSGGFTGELFF. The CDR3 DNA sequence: TGTGCCAGCAGCTCTTCAGGGGGCTTCACCGGGGAGCTGTTTTTT.

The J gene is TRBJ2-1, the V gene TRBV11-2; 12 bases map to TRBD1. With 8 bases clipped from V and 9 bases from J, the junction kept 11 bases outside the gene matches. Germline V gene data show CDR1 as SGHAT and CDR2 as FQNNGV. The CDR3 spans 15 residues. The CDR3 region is CASGIRDRGRGEQFF. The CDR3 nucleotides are TGTGCCAGCGGCATCCGGGACAGGGGGCGCGGTGAGCAGTTCTTC.

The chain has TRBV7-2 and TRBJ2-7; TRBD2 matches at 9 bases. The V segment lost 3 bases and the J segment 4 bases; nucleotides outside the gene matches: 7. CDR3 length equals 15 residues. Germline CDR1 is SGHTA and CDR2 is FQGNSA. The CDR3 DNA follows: TGTGCCAGCAGCTTGGGGGGTAGCGGGGGTTACGAGCAGTACTTC. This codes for CASSLGGSGGYEQYF.

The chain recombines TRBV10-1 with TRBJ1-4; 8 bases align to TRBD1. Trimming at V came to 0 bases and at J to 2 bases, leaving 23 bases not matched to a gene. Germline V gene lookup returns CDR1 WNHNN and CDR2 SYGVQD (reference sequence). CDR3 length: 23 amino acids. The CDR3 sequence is CASSESRLAGRGQPSETNEKLFF. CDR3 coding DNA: TGCGCCAGCAGTGAGTCGCGCCTTGCGGGCAGGGGGCAACCCTCGGAGACTAATGAAAAACTGTTTTTT.

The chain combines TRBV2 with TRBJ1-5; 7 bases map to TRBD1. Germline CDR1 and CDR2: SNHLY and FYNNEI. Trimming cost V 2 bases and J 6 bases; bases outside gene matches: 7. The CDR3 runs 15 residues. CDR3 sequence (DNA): TGTGCCAGCAGTGAAAGGGGGCAATGGCCTCAGCCCCAGCATTTT. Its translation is CASSERGQWPQPQHF.

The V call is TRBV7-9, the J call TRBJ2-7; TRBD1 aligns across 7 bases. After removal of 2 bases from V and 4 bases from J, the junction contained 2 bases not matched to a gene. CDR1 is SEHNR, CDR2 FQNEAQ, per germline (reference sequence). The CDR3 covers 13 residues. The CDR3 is CASSLLDRYEQYF. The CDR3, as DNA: TGTGCCAGCAGCTTATTGGACAGGTACGAGCAGTACTTC. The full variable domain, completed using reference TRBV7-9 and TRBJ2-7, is DTGVSQNPRHKITKRGQNVTFRCDPISEHNRLYWYRQTLGQGPEFLTYFQNEAQLEKSRLLSDRFSAERPKGSFSTLEIQRTEQGDSAMYLCASSLLDRYEQYFGPGTRLTVT.

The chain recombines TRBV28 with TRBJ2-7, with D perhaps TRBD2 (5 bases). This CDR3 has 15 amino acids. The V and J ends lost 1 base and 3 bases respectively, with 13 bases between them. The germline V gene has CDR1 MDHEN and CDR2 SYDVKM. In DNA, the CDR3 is TGTGCCAGCAGTTTATTCGGGGAGTTCAACTACGAGCAGTACTTC. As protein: CASSLFGEFNYEQYF.

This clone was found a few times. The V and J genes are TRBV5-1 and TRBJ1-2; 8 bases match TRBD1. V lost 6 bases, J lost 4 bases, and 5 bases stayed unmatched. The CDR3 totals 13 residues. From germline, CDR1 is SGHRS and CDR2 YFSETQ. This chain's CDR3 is CASNPGGSYGYTF. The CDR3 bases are TGCGCCAGCAACCCAGGGGGCTCCTATGGCTACACCTTC.

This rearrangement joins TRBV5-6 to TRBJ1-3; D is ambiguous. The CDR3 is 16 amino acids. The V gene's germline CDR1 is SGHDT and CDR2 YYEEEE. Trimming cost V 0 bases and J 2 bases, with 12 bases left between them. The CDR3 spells CASSLVNIFPGNTIYF. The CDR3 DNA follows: TGTGCCAGCAGCTTGGTTAACATATTCCCTGGAAACACCATATATTTT.

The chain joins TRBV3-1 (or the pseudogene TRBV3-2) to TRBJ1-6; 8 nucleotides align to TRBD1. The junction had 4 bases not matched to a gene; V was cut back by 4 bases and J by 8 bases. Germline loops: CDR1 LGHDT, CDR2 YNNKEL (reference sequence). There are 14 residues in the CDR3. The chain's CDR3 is CASSLSGGDSPLHF. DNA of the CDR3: TGTGCCAGCAGCCTATCAGGGGGCGATTCACCCCTCCACTTT.

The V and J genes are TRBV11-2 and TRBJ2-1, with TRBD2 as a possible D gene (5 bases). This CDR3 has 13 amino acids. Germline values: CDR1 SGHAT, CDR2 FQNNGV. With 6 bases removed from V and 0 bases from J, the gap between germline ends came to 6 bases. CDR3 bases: TGTGCCAGCAGTAGCGTCTCCTACAATGAGCAGTTCTTC. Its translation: CASSSVSYNEQFF.

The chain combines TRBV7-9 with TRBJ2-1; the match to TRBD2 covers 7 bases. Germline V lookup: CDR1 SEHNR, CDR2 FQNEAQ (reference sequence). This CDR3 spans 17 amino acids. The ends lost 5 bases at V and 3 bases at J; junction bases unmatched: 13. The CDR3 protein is CASSKRREPRLYNEQFF. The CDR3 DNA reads TGTGCCAGCAGCAAGAGGCGGGAGCCAAGGCTCTACAATGAGCAGTTCTTC.

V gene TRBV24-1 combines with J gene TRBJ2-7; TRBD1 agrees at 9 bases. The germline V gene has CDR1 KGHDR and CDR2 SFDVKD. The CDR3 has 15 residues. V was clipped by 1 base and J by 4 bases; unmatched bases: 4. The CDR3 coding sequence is TGTGCCACCAGTGATTTTGCGGACAGGGGATACGAGCAGTACTTC. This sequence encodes CATSDFADRGYEQYF.

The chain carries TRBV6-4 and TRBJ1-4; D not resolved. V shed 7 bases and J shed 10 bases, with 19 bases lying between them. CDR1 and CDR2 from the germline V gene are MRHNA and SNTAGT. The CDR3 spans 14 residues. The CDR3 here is CASNMERKRVKLFF. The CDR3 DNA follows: TGTGCCAGCAACATGGAGAGAAAACGGGTAAAACTGTTTTTT.

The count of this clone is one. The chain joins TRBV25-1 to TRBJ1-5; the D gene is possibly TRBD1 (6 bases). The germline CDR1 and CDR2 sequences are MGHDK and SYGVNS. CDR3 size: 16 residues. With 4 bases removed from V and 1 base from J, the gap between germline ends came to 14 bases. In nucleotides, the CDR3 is TGTGCCAGCAGTGGGTCGGGGGGGGCGAGCAATCAGCCCCAGCATTTT. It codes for CASSGSGGASNQPQHF.